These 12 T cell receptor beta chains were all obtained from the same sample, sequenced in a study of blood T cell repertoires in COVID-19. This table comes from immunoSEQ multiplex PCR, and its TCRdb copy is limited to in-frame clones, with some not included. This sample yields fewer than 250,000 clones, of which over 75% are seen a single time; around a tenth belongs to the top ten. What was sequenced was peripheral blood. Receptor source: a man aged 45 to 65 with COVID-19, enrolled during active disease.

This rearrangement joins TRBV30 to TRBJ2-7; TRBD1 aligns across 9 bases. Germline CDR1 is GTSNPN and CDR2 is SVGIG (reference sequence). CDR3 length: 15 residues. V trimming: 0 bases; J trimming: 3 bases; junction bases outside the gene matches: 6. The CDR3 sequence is CAWSVLGTGNYEQYF. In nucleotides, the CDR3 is TGTGCCTGGAGTGTACTGGGGACAGGGAACTACGAGCAGTACTTC.

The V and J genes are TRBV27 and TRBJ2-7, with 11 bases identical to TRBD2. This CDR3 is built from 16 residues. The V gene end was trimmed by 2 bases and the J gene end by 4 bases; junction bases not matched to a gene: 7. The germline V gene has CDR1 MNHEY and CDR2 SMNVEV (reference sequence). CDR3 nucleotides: TGTGCCAGCAGTTTAAGGCTAGCGGGAGGCGGGTACGAGCAGTACTTC. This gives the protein CASSLRLAGGGYEQYF.

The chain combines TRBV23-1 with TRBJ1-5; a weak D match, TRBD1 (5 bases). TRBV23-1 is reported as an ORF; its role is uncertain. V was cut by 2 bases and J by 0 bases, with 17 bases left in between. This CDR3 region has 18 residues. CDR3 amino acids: CASSQGPDRFNSNQPQHF. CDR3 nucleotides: TGCGCCAGCAGTCAAGGGCCCGACAGATTCAATAGCAATCAGCCCCAGCATTTT.

CDR3 amino acids: CASSYSLRDYGYTF. The CDR3 DNA reads as TGTGCCAGCAGTTACTCGTTGAGAGACTATGGCTACACCTTC. This chain joins TRBV6-5 and TRBJ1-2; no reliable D call. The CDR3 covers 14 residues. V lost 0 bases and J lost 3, with 8 bases in between. The germline V gene encodes CDR1 MNHEY and CDR2 SVGAGI.

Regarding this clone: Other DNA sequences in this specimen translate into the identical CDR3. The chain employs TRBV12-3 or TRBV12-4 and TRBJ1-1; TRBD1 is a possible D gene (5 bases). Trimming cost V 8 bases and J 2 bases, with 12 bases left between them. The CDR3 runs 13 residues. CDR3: CASSRQGNTEAFF. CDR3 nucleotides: TGTGCCAGCTCCCGGCAGGGAAACACTGAAGCTTTCTTT.

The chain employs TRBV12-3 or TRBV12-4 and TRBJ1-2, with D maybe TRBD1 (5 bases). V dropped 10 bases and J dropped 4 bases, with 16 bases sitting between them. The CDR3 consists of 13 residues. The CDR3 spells CATSVRAIYGYTF. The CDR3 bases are TGTGCCACCTCCGTCAGGGCGATCTATGGCTACACCTTC.

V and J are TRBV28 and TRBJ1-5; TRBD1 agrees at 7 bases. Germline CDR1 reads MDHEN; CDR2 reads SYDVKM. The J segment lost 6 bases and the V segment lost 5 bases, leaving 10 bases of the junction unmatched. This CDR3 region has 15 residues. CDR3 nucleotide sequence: TGTGCCAGCAGTCGACAGGGTGCTTCGGGTCAGCCCCAGCATTTT. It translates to CASSRQGASGQPQHF.

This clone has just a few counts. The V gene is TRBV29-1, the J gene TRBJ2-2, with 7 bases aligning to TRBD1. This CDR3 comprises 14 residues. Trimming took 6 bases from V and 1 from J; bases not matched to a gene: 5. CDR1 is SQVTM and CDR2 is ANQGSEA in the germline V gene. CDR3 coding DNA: TGCAGCGTGCGACAGGGTGGGAACACCGGGGAGCTGTTTTTT. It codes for CSVRQGGNTGELFF.

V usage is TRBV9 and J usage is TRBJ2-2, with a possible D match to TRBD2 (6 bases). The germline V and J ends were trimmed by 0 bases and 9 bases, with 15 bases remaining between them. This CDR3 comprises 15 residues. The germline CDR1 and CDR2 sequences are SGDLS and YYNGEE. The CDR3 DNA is TGTGCCAGCAGCGTAGACTCGGGGGTCCGATGGGAGCTGTTTTTT. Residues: CASSVDSGVRWELFF.

CDR3 sequence reads: CASSPGTPAMGEQYF. The CDR3, as DNA: TGCGCCAGCAGCCCCGGGACTCCTGCTATGGGCGAGCAGTACTTC. V gene TRBV5-1 combines with J gene TRBJ2-7; tentative D call: TRBD2 (6 bases). V dropped 4 bases and J dropped 6 bases, with 20 bases sitting between them. The CDR3 runs to 15 residues. CDR1 and CDR2 (germline): SGHRS, YFSETQ.

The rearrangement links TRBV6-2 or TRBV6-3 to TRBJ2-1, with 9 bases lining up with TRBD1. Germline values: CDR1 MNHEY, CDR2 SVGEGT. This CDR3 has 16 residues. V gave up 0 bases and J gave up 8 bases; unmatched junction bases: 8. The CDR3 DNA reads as TGTGCCAGCAGTTACTCGAGGACAGGGGTCGATGATGAGCAGTTCTTC. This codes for CASSYSRTGVDDEQFF.

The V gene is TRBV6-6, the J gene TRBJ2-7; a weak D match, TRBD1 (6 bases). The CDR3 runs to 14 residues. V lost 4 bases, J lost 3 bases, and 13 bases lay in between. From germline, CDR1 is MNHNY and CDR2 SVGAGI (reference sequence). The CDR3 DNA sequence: TGTGCCAGCAGTTCACAGGGCCTGTTCTACGAGCAGTACTTC. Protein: CASSSQGLFYEQYF.